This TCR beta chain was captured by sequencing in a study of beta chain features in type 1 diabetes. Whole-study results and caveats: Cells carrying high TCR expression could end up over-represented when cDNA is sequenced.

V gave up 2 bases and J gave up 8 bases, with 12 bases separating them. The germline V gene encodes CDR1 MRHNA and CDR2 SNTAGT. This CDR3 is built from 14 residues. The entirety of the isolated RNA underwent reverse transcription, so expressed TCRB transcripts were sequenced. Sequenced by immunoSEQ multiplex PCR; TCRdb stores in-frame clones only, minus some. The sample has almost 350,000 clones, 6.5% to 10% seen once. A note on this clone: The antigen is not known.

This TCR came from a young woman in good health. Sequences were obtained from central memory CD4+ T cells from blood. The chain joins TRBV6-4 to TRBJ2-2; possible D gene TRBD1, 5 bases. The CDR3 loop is CASSDKPRTGELFF. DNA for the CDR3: TGTGCCAGCAGTGACAAGCCTAGGACAGGGGAGCTGTTTTTT.